These 25 T cell receptor beta chains came from one sample sequenced in a study of T cell repertoires in cytomegalovirus infection. Their specific antigens are unknown. A single record per CDR3 protein comes from TCRdb applying MiXCR to the reads. The data hold 350,000 to 400,000 distinct CDR3 sequences, with approximately 35% observed a single time. Sequenced material: cultured PBMCs, taken from culture after CMV antigen stimulation. The source is a human donor in good health (CMV status not recorded). Some clones in this sample may be carry-over from other donors' samples.

J is TRBJ2-1 and V is TRBV27; no clear D gene. Germline assignment: CDR1 MNHEY and CDR2 SMNVEV (reference sequence). The CDR3 runs 16 residues. V was pared by 3 bases and J by 5 bases, with 17 bases between. The CDR3 loop reads CASSFFPRDSNNEQFF. In DNA form, the CDR3 reads TGTGCCAGCAGTTTCTTTCCCCGCGACTCAAACAATGAGCAGTTCTTC.

The V and J genes are TRBV12-3 or TRBV12-4 and TRBJ2-7; 15 bases line up with TRBD2. This CDR3 contains 16 residues. The V and J ends lost 6 bases and 6 bases, in that order; junction bases with no gene match: 9. CDR3 nucleotide sequence: TGTGCCAGCAGGCAACGGACTAGCGGGAGGGATGTCGAGCAGTACTTC. Encoded protein: CASRQRTSGRDVEQYF.

The V call is TRBV7-2, the J call TRBJ2-3, with TRBD1 identical over 9 bases. CDR3 size: 14 residues. Germline lookup yields CDR1 SGHTA and CDR2 FQGNSA. Trimming removed 7 bases from V and 2 bases from J; junction bases left unmatched: 4. The CDR3 region has the DNA TGTGCCAGCATAGGGACAGGGTACACAGATACGCAGTATTTT. It specifies CASIGTGYTDTQYF.

The rearrangement uses TRBV19 and TRBJ2-7; TRBD1 matches 7 bases. The germline V gene encodes CDR1 LNHDA and CDR2 SQIVND (reference sequence). The CDR3 consists of 13 residues. Trimming cost V 5 bases and J 10 bases; bases outside gene matches: 11. CDR3 sequence reads: CASSGTGQIGQYF. The CDR3 DNA sequence: TGTGCCAGTAGTGGGACGGGACAGATCGGCCAGTACTTC.

This clonotype was counted once. The chain is built from TRBV19 and TRBJ1-5; a possible D gene is TRBD1 (6 bases). The CDR3 is 15 residues long. Trimming cost V 3 bases and J 3 bases, with 12 bases left between them. Germline-derived CDR1 and CDR2 are LNHDA and SQIVND (reference sequence). In nucleotides, the CDR3 is TGTGCCAGTAGTATGTCAGGGGCTAACAATCAGCCCCAGCATTTT. Protein sequence: CASSMSGANNQPQHF.

The rearrangement links TRBV6-5 to TRBJ2-2, with D perhaps TRBD1 (6 bases). The V gene's germline CDR1 is MNHEY and CDR2 SVGAGI. Trimming pared 4 bases from V and 7 bases from J, leaving 19 bases between. This CDR3 comprises 16 residues. This chain's CDR3 is CASSSEQGYTIGELFF. The DNA of the CDR3 is TGTGCCAGCAGTTCCGAACAGGGCTACACAATCGGGGAGCTGTTTTTT.

There are a few counts of this clonotype. The CDR3 nucleotides are TGTGCCAGCAAGGGAGGGGCACTCTCCTACGAGCAGTACTTC. Encoded protein: CASKGGALSYEQYF. This chain connects TRBV2 to TRBJ2-7, with 7 bases matching TRBD2. J was trimmed by 0 bases and V by 7 bases; bases with no gene match: 6. CDR3 length: 14 residues. CDR1 is SNHLY, CDR2 FYNNEI, per germline. Looking up the rest from reference TRBV2 and TRBJ2-7 gives the full variable domain: EPEVTQTPSHQVTQMGQEVILRCVPISNHLYFYWYRQILGQKVEFLVSFYNNEISEKSEIFDDQFSVERPDGSNFTLKIRSTKLEDSAMYFCASKGGALSYEQYFGPGTRLTVT.

The table lists this clonotype with many counts. This chain connects TRBV2 to TRBJ2-7; a possible D gene is TRBD1 (6 bases). The CDR3 has 14 amino acids. V was trimmed by 7 bases and J by 2 bases, leaving 15 bases between them. Germline CDR1 is SNHLY and CDR2 is FYNNEI. The CDR3 DNA follows: TGTGCCAGCATTACTCTGGACAGACCCTACGAGCAGTACTTC. It specifies CASITLDRPYEQYF.

This chain links TRBV11-2 with TRBJ2-3; 13 bases are shared with TRBD2. The V gene end was trimmed by 10 bases and the J gene end by 2 bases; junction bases not matched to a gene: 33. From germline, CDR1 is SGHAT and CDR2 FQNNGV. This CDR3 contains 24 residues. CDR3 DNA: TGTGCCACCCTGGGCCCCACCCCCCGGGGACTAGCGGGGAGGTTCGCCTCCTCCACAGATACGCAGTATTTT. This translates into CATLGPTPRGLAGRFASSTDTQYF.

V gene TRBV18 combines with J gene TRBJ1-1; no firm D call. Germline V CDR1 and CDR2: KGHSH, LQKENI. V lost 3 bases and J lost 1, with 9 bases in between. The CDR3 has 14 amino acids. CDR3 protein: CASSPMRGNTEAFF. The DNA for the CDR3 is TGTGCCAGCTCACCTATGCGGGGGAACACTGAAGCTTTCTTT.

The J gene is TRBJ2-6, the V gene TRBV12-3 or TRBV12-4, with 12 positions matching TRBD2. V lost 6 bases, J lost 1 base, and 7 bases stayed unmatched. This CDR3 comprises 18 residues. The CDR3 DNA reads TGTGCCAGCAGACAAGGCGGACTAGCGGGATCTGGGGCCAACGTCCTGACTTTC. Its translation is CASRQGGLAGSGANVLTF.

The gene calls are TRBV5-6 and TRBJ1-1, with 7 bases matching TRBD1. J gave up 5 bases and V 3 bases, and 10 bases lay outside the gene matches. The length of the CDR3 is 15 residues. The V gene's germline CDR1 is SGHDT and CDR2 YYEEEE. CDR3 nucleotide sequence: TGTGCCAGCAGCTCCTACCTGACAGGGAGTACTGAAGCTTTCTTT. Protein sequence: CASSSYLTGSTEAFF.

Many counts were recorded for this clonotype. The CDR3: CASSLVVTDTQYF. DNA of the CDR3: TGTGCCAGCAGCTTAGTAGTTACAGATACGCAGTATTTT. The rearrangement links TRBV7-2 to TRBJ2-3, with D uncertain. V was shortened by 1 base and J by 3 bases, with 5 bases between the two germline ends. This CDR3 comprises 13 residues. Germline V lookup: CDR1 SGHTA, CDR2 FQGNSA.

This clonotype was counted between two and nine times. The V and J genes are TRBV7-9 and TRBJ1-2; 11 bases fit TRBD1. Germline CDR1 and CDR2: SEHNR and FQNEAQ (reference sequence). V dropped 2 bases and J dropped 3; count of bases not matched to a gene: 2. The CDR3 sequence is 15 residues long. In nucleotides, the CDR3 is TGTGCCAGCAGCTTAACGGGACAGGGGGACTATGGCTACACCTTC. It translates to CASSLTGQGDYGYTF.

This clonotype was seen ten or more times. The chain employs TRBV7-2 and TRBJ2-3; D is perhaps TRBD2 (6 bases). V dropped 3 bases and J dropped 3 bases, with 10 bases sitting between them. Germline V CDR1 and CDR2: SGHTA, FQGNSA. This CDR3 has 14 residues. CDR3 loop: CASSLERATDTQYF. DNA for the CDR3: TGTGCCAGCAGCTTGGAGCGGGCTACAGATACGCAGTATTTT. Based on the CDR3 plus reference TRBV7-2 and TRBJ2-3, the full variable domain is GAGVSQSPSNKVTEKGKDVELRCDPISGHTALYWYRQSLGQGLEFLIYFQGNSAPDKSGLPSDRFSAERTGGSVSTLTIQRTQQEDSAVYLCASSLERATDTQYFGPGTRLTVL.

This clonotype was seen just once. This rearrangement joins TRBV4-3 to TRBJ2-5, with 14 bases lining up with TRBD2. The germline V gene has CDR1 LGHNA and CDR2 YSLEER. This CDR3 is built from 18 residues. J lost 4 bases, V lost 2 bases, and 9 bases had no gene match. CDR3 in amino acids: CASSQPGLAGGVGETQYF. CDR3 DNA: TGCGCCAGCAGCCAACCCGGACTAGCGGGAGGCGTTGGAGAGACCCAGTACTTC.

This clonotype has a count of ten or more. The CDR3 region is CASSLAGGMYGDEQYV. The CDR3 DNA follows: TGTGCCAGCAGCTTAGCGGGAGGGATGTATGGGGACGAGCAGTACGTC. The V and J genes are TRBV7-2 and TRBJ2-7; 7 positions match TRBD2. Trimming at V came to 0 bases and at J to 5 bases, leaving 10 bases not matched to a gene. The CDR3 is made up of 16 amino acids. Germline CDR1 reads SGHTA; CDR2 reads FQGNSA.

This clonotype was found a few times. V is TRBV9 and J is TRBJ1-1, with TRBD1 matching 8 bases. This CDR3 has 14 amino acids. The germline V gene encodes CDR1 SGDLS and CDR2 YYNGEE. The ends lost 3 bases at V and 1 base at J; junction bases unmatched: 2. In DNA, the CDR3 is TGTGCCAGCAGCGAGGACAGGGAGAACACTGAAGCTTTCTTT. As protein: CASSEDRENTEAFF.

This chain uses TRBV7-2 with TRBJ2-3, with 7 bases matching TRBD1. Germline CDR1 is SGHTA and CDR2 is FQGNSA. The CDR3 consists of 14 residues. J lost 6 bases, V lost 5 bases, and 8 bases had no gene match. The CDR3 sequence: CASSRDRVRDTQYF. CDR3 nucleotides: TGTGCCAGCAGCAGAGACAGGGTCCGTGATACGCAGTATTTT.

The rearrangement uses TRBV29-1 and TRBJ2-1; D perhaps matches TRBD2 (6 bases). Germline CDR1 and CDR2: SQVTM and ANQGSEA. This CDR3 has 13 amino acids. Between the trimmed V and J ends, which lost 6 bases and 12 bases, there was a span of 21 bases. The CDR3 loop is CSVSRDSILGQFF. DNA of the CDR3: TGCAGCGTCTCCCGGGACTCCATTCTAGGGCAGTTCTTC.

This clonotype was seen a single time. The chain employs TRBV28 and TRBJ2-3; D is ambiguous. Germline CDR1 MDHEN, CDR2 SYDVKM. CDR3 length: 13 residues. The V gene lost 5 bases and the J gene lost 1 base, with 7 bases spanning the gap. CDR3: CASSKTRTDTQYF. The CDR3 DNA sequence: TGTGCCAGCAGTAAGACACGCACAGATACGCAGTATTTT.

This clonotype has more than one count but fewer than ten. The chain combines TRBV25-1 with TRBJ2-1, with TRBD2 matching over 15 bases. The V segment lost 2 bases and the J segment 7 bases; nucleotides outside the gene matches: 9. The CDR3 runs to 18 residues. Germline CDR1 is MGHDK and CDR2 is SYGVNS. The CDR3 nucleotides are TGTGCCAGCAGTGAAAACTCGGGACTAGCGGGAGGTTTTAATGAGCAGTTCTTC. This gives the protein CASSENSGLAGGFNEQFF.

This rearrangement joins TRBV5-1 to TRBJ1-1; D not certain. The ends were cut back, 5 bases at V and 1 base at J, with 9 bases in the middle. The germline gives CDR1 SGHRS, CDR2 YFSETQ. This CDR3 comprises 13 residues. As DNA, the CDR3 is TGCGCCAGCAGAGATGTGTCGAACACTGAAGCTTTCTTT. It encodes CASRDVSNTEAFF.

This clonotype was seen many times. The gene calls are TRBV6-2 or TRBV6-3 and TRBJ2-6; D possibly matches TRBD1 or TRBD2 (5 bases each). The CDR3 contains 17 residues. Germline CDR1 MNHEY, CDR2 SVGEGT. Trimming left V 8 bases short and J 0 bases short, with 17 bases between. CDR3 coding DNA: TGTGCCAGCTCCACGGGACGGACTCCCTCTGGGGCCAACGTCCTGACTTTC. It translates to CASSTGRTPSGANVLTF.

The rearrangement links TRBV25-1 to TRBJ1-2; TRBD1 agrees at 7 bases. CDR3 length: 15 amino acids. Trimming removed 1 base from V and 1 base from J; junction bases left unmatched: 3. CDR1 is MGHDK, CDR2 SYGVNS, per germline. The DNA for the CDR3 is TGTGCCAGCAGTGAATTGCGACAGGGTAACTATGGCTACACCTTC. It translates to CASSELRQGNYGYTF.